What follows are 14 T cell receptor beta chains derived from one specimen sequenced in a study of shared clonotypes between healthy human individuals. TCRdb's copy holds only in-frame clones and misses some; the assay was immunoSEQ multiplex PCR. The sample lists around 440,000 clones, around 77% seen once, with around 11% in the top ten. Input material: PBMCs. All receptors derive from a woman in her thirties or forties in good health. Some clones in this sample may be carry-over from other donors' samples.

This clone was seen a handful of times. This chain connects TRBV6-5 to TRBJ1-1; D not resolved. This CDR3 comprises 11 residues. Trimming left V 7 bases short and J 5 bases short, with 8 bases between. In germline, CDR1 is MNHEY, CDR2 SVGAGI. The CDR3 bases are TGTGCCAGCACGAAGGGAACTGAAGCTTTCTTT. This codes for CASTKGTEAFF.

The chain recombines TRBV28 with TRBJ2-3, with 9 bases identical to TRBD2. The CDR3 contains 15 residues. Trimming cost V 5 bases and J 2 bases; bases outside gene matches: 5. CDR1 and CDR2 (germline): MDHEN, SYDVKM. The CDR3 here is CASSRAGGPTDTQYF. The DNA for the CDR3 is TGTGCCAGCAGTAGAGCGGGAGGTCCCACAGATACGCAGTATTTT.

The chain uses TRBV4-2 and TRBJ1-2, with 9 bases identical to TRBD1. V lost 5 bases, J lost 2 bases, and 9 bases stayed unmatched. Germline loops: CDR1 LGHNA, CDR2 YNFKEQ. CDR3 length equals 16 residues. The CDR3 sequence: CASSWDGQGTNYGYTF. The CDR3 nucleotides are TGTGCCAGCAGCTGGGATGGACAGGGGACAAACTATGGCTACACCTTC.

This chain joins TRBV5-1 and TRBJ2-1; a weak D match, TRBD2 (6 bases). From germline, CDR1 is SGHRS and CDR2 YFSETQ. The germline V and J ends were trimmed by 7 bases and 0 bases, with 8 bases remaining between them. There are 13 residues in the CDR3. CDR3 DNA sequence: TGCGCCAGCTTGGGAGGCTCCTACAATGAGCAGTTCTTC. This codes for CASLGGSYNEQFF.

Note on this clone: A read error is the likely source, as a far larger clone sits one nucleotide away. J is TRBJ2-7 and V is TRBV4-3, with D unresolved. Trimming stripped 4 bases from V and 3 bases from J, with 10 bases between. Germline values: CDR1 LGHNA, CDR2 YSLEER. The CDR3 is 13 residues long. The chain's CDR3 is CASSRRRFYEQYF. CDR3 nucleotide sequence: TGCGCCAGCAGCCGTCGGCGGTTCTACGAGCAGTACTTC.

V and J are TRBV14 and TRBJ2-4; 9 positions agree with TRBD1. This CDR3 has 16 amino acids. Germline V gives CDR1 SGHDN, CDR2 FVKESK. V lost 2 bases, J lost 2 bases, and 4 bases stayed unmatched. The CDR3 loop reads CASSQRQGGSKNIQYF. CDR3 bases: TGTGCCAGCAGCCAAAGACAGGGGGGGTCCAAAAACATTCAGTACTTC.

The rearrangement links TRBV7-9 to TRBJ1-1; D gene uncertain. The ends were cut back, 1 base at V and 2 bases at J, with 5 bases in the middle. This CDR3 contains 13 residues. Germline values: CDR1 SEHNR, CDR2 FQNEAQ (reference sequence). The CDR3 sequence is CASSLEVNTEAFF. DNA for the CDR3: TGTGCCAGCAGCTTAGAGGTAAACACTGAAGCTTTCTTT.

This clone was seen only a few times. This rearrangement joins TRBV6-4 to TRBJ2-6; possible D gene TRBD2, 5 bases. Trimming pared 6 bases from V and 1 base from J, leaving 13 bases between. This CDR3 contains 16 residues. The germline gives CDR1 MRHNA, CDR2 SNTAGT. CDR3 amino acids: CASSDTGTSGANVLTF. In DNA form, the CDR3 reads TGTGCCAGCAGCGACACGGGAACATCTGGGGCCAACGTCCTGACTTTC.

Only one count was recorded for this clone. Germline is not matched at one junction end, which may reflect a read error. The chain employs TRBV7-8 and TRBJ1-5; no clear D. Germline V CDR1 and CDR2: SGHVS, FQNEAQ. The CDR3 is made up of 15 amino acids. This CDR3 reads CASSLGPRPNQPQHF. The CDR3 DNA follows: TGTGCCAGCAGCTTAGGTCCAAGGCCGAATCAGCCTCAGCATTTT.

Points on this clone: A much larger clone differs by one base, so this may be a read error. The V gene is TRBV5-5, the J gene TRBJ1-1; TRBD1 aligns across 7 bases. The length of the CDR3 is 13 residues. Germline values: CDR1 SGHKS, CDR2 YYEKEE (reference sequence). V was clipped by 4 bases and J by 1 base; unmatched bases: 1. This CDR3 reads CASSRQGNTEAFF. CDR3 DNA sequence: TGTGCCAGCAGCCGACAGGGGAACACTGAAGCTTTCTTT.

The chain joins TRBV6-1 to TRBJ2-7, with a possible D match to TRBD1 (6 bases). The V end was cut by 7 bases, the J end by 4 bases, with 14 bases between. Germline V lookup: CDR1 MNHNS, CDR2 SASEGT. This CDR3 contains 13 residues. The CDR3 loop reads CASTDPQGYEQYF. CDR3 coding DNA: TGTGCCAGCACCGACCCCCAGGGGTACGAGCAGTACTTC.

The CDR3: CASSLRAQDTQYF. The CDR3 DNA reads TGTGCCAGCAGCTTACGGGCCCAAGATACGCAGTATTTT. The chain recombines TRBV7-9 with TRBJ2-3; D remains unclear. The germline V gene encodes CDR1 SEHNR and CDR2 FQNEAQ (reference sequence). Trimming cost V 2 bases and J 5 bases, with 8 bases left between them. The CDR3 loop spans 13 amino acids. The full variable domain, in which reference TRBV7-9 and TRBJ2-3 provide the parts outside the CDR3, is DTGVSQNPRHKITKRGQNVTFRCDPISEHNRLYWYRQTLGQGPEFLTYFQNEAQLEKSRLLSDRFSAERPKGSFSTLEIQRTEQGDSAMYLCASSLRAQDTQYFGPGTRLTVL.

The J gene is TRBJ2-1, the V gene TRBV5-1; 8 nucleotides match TRBD2. J lost 6 bases, V lost 4 bases, and 12 bases had no gene match. The CDR3 sequence is 16 residues long. Germline V gene lookup returns CDR1 SGHRS and CDR2 YFSETQ. This CDR3 is CASSPPGLGLTNEQFF. The CDR3 coding sequence is TGCGCCAGCAGCCCACCGGGACTAGGGTTAACCAATGAGCAGTTCTTC. The entire variable domain, with the rest obtained from reference TRBV5-1 and TRBJ2-1, is as follows: KAGVTQTPRYLIKTRGQQVTLSCSPISGHRSVSWYQQTPGQGLQFLFEYFSETQRNKGNFPGRFSGRQFSNSRSEMNVSTLELGDSALYLCASSPPGLGLTNEQFFGPGTRLTVL.

The chain recombines TRBV28 with TRBJ2-1; a possible D gene is TRBD2 (5 bases). This CDR3 is built from 14 residues. Germline V lookup: CDR1 MDHEN, CDR2 SYDVKM. Trimming left V 2 bases short and J 4 bases short, with 9 bases between. CDR3 sequence reads: CASSLALAYNEQFF. The DNA for the CDR3 is TGTGCCAGCAGTTTAGCGCTAGCTTACAATGAGCAGTTCTTC.